This TCR beta chain derives from a study of OX40 agonist ivuxolimab in advanced cancers. At the level of the study: Patients assigned to dose escalation were diagnosed with hepatocellular carcinoma, melanoma, renal cell or head and neck cancer.

Assay used: immunoSEQ multiplex PCR; TCRdb lists only in-frame clones, some missing. The table has tens of thousands of clones, about 89% seen once. Trimming removed 3 bases at V and 6 bases at J, with 13 bases between. The CDR3 covers 14 residues. The V gene's germline CDR1 is SGHRS and CDR2 YFSETQ. This clone was seen a handful of times. The receptor was isolated from an adult with an advanced solid tumor such as melanoma, head and neck, liver or kidney cancer. Source: CD4+ or CD8+ T cells sorted from blood, taken in a trial of the OX40 agonist ivuxolimab. The rearrangement uses TRBV5-1 and TRBJ2-1; D gene ambiguous. CDR3 residues: CASSSGGVSNEQFF. The CDR3 coding sequence is TGCGCCAGCAGCTCAGGTGGAGTCAGCAATGAGCAGTTCTTC.